This record looks at one T cell receptor beta chain sequence and its context. Its antigen is unknown. Trimming stripped 5 bases from V and 2 bases from J, with 19 bases between. The CDR3 consists of 17 residues. CDR1 is MDHEN, CDR2 SYDVKM, per germline. Sequenced by immunoSEQ multiplex PCR; TCRdb stores in-frame clones only, minus some. The sample contains under 650,000 clones, roughly 95% of which appear only once. These data originate in a study of shared clonotypes between healthy human individuals. Study-level results: Only blood underwent sampling, and tissue repertoires likely differ. Clonotype sharing among donors was thought likely to change with sequencing depth.

This chain uses TRBV28 with TRBJ1-3, with D unclear. This clonotype originated in a young woman in good health. The sequenced sample consisted of naive CD4+ T cells sorted from blood. Stated subset: CD45RA+ positively selected. The CDR3 is CASSPYPPDVAGNTIYF. CDR3 nucleotide sequence: TGTGCCAGCAGTCCCTACCCTCCGGACGTCGCTGGAAACACCATATATTTT.